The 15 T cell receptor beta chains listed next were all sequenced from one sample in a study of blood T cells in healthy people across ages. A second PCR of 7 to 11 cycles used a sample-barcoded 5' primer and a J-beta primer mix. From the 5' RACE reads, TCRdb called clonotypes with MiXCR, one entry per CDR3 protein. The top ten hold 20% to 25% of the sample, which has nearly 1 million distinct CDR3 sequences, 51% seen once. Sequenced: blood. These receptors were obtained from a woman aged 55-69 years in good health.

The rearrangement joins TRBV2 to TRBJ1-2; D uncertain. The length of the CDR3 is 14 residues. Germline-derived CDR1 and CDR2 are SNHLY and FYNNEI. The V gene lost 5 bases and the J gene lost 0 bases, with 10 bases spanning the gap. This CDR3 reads CASSKTQSNYGYTF. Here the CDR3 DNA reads TGTGCCAGCAGTAAGACACAGTCTAACTATGGCTACACCTTC.

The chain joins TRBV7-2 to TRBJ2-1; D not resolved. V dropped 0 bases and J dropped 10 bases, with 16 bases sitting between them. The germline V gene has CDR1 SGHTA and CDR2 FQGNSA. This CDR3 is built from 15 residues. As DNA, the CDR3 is TGTGCCAGCAGCTTAGCAGGCGGAACCTCCTACGAGCAGTTCTTC. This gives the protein CASSLAGGTSYEQFF.

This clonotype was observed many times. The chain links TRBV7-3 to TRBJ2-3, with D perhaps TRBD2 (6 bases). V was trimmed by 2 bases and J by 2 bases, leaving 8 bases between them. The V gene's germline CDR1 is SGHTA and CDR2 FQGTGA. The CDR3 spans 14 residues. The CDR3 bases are TGTGCCAGCAGCTTAGGCGGGAACACAGATACGCAGTATTTT. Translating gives CASSLGGNTDTQYF.

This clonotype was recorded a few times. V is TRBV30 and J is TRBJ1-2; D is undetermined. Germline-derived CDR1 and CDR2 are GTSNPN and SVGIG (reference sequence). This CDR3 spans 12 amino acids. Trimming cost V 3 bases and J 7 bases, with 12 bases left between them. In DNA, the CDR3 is TGTGCCTGGAGACCGCCCGCAACTGGCTACACCTTC. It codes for CAWRPPATGYTF.

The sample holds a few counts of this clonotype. DNA of the CDR3: TGTGCCACCAGTGATTTCTCTGAGCAGTTCTTC. The encoded protein is CATSDFSEQFF. J is TRBJ2-1 and V is TRBV24-1; D unresolved. CDR1 is KGHDR and CDR2 is SFDVKD in the germline V gene. V was cut by 1 base and J by 9 bases, with 3 bases left in between. This CDR3 comprises 11 residues.

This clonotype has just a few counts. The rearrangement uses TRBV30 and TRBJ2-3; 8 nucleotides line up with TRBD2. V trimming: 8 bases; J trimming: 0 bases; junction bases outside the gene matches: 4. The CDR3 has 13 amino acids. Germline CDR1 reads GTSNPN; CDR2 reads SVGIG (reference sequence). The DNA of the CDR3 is TGTGCCGCAGCGGGAGATAGCACAGATACGCAGTATTTT. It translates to CAAAGDSTDTQYF.

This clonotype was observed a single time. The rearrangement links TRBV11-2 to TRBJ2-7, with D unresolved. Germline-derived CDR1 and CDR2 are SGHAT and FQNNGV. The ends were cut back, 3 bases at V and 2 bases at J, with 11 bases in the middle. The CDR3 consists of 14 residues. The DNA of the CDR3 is TGTGCCAGCAGCTTCGAGCCGGAAGCCTACGAGCAGTACTTC. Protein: CASSFEPEAYEQYF. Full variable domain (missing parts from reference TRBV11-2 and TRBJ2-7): EAGVAQSPRYKIIEKRQSVAFWCNPISGHATLYWYQQILGQGPKLLIQFQNNGVVDDSQLPKDRFSAERLKGVDSTLKIQPAKLEDSAVYLCASSFEPEAYEQYFGPGTRLTVT.

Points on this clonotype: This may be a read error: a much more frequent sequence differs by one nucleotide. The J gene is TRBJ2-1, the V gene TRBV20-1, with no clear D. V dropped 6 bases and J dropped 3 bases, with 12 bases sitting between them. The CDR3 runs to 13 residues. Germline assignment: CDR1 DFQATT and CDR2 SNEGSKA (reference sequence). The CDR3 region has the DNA TGCAGTGCCGGCGCGGCGGTCTACAATGAGCAGTTCTTC. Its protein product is CSAGAAVYNEQFF.

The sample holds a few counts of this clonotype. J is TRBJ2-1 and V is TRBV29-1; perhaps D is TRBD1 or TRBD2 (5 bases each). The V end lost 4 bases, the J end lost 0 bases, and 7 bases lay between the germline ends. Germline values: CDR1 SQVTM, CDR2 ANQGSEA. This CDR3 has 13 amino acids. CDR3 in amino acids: CSVAGSSYNEQFF. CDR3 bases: TGCAGCGTTGCAGGGAGCTCCTACAATGAGCAGTTCTTC.

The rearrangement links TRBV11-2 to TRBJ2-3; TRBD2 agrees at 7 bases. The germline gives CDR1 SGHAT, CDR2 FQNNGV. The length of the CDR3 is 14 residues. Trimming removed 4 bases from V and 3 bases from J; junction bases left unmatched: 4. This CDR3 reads CASSSGRETDTQYF. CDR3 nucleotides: TGTGCCAGCAGCTCTGGGCGGGAGACAGATACGCAGTATTTT.

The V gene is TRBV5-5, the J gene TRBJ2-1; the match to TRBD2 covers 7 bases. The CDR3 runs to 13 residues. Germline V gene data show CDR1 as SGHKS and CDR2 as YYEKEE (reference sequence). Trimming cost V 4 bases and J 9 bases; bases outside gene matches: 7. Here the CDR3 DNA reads TGTGCCAGCAGCGGGAGGGCCGGGTTTGAGCAGTTCTTC. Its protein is CASSGRAGFEQFF.

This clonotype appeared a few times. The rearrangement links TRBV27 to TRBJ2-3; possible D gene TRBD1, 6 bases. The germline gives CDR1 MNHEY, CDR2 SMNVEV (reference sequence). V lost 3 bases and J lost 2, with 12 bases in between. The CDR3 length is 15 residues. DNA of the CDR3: TGTGCCAGCAGTTTTCAGGACAGTCACACAGATACGCAGTATTTT. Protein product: CASSFQDSHTDTQYF.

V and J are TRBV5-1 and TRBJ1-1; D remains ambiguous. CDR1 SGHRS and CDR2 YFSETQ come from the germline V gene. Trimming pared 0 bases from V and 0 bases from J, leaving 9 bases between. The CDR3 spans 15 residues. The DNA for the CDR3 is TGCGCCAGCAGCTTGGCCGGCAGTGTGAACACTGAAGCTTTCTTT. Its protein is CASSLAGSVNTEAFF.

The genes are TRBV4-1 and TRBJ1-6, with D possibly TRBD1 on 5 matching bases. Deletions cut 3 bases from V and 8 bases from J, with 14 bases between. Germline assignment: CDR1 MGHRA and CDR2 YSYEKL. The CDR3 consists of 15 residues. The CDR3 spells CASSHGSGPDSPLHF. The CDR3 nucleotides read TGCGCCAGCAGCCATGGTTCGGGGCCCGATTCACCCCTCCACTTT.

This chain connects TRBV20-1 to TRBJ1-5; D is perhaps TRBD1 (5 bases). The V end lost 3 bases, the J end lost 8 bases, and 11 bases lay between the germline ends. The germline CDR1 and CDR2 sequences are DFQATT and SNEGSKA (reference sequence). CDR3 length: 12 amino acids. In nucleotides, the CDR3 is TGCAGTGCTAGCGGGGGTCTTGAGCCCCAGCATTTT. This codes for CSASGGLEPQHF.